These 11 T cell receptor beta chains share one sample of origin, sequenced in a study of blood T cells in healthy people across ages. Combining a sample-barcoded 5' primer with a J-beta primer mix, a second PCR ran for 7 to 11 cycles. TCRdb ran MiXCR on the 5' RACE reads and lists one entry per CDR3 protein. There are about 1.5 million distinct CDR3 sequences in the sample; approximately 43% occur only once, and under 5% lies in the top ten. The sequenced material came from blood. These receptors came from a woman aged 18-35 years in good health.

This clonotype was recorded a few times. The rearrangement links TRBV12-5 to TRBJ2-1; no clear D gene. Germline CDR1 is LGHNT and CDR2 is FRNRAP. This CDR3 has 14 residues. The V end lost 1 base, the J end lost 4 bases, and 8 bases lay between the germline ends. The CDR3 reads CASGLAQTYNEQFF. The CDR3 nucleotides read TGTGCTAGTGGTTTGGCACAAACTTACAATGAGCAGTTCTTC.

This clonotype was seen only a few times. The CDR3 is CASSLGQGAREQYF. DNA for the CDR3: TGTGCCAGCAGTTTAGGACAGGGCGCCCGCGAGCAGTACTTC. The genes are TRBV28 and TRBJ2-7; 8 bases agree with TRBD1. Germline CDR1 and CDR2: MDHEN and SYDVKM. V lost 2 bases and J lost 6; bases outside the gene matches: 6. CDR3 length equals 14 residues.

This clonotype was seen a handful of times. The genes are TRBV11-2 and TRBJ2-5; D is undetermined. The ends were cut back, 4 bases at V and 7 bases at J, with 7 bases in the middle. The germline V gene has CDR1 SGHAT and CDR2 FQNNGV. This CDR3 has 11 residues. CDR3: CASSSIGTQYF. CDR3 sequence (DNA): TGTGCCAGCAGCTCTATTGGGACCCAGTACTTC.

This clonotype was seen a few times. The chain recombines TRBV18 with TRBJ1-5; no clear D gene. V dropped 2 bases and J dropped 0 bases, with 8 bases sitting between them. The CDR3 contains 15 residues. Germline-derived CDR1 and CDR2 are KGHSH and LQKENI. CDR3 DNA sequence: TGTGCCAGCTCACCAAACAGAAATAGCAATCAGCCCCAGCATTTT. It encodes CASSPNRNSNQPQHF.

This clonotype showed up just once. CDR3 in amino acids: CASSTWDGDYEQYF. The DNA for the CDR3 is TGTGCCAGCAGTACATGGGACGGGGACTACGAGCAGTACTTC. The chain uses TRBV28 and TRBJ2-7; D may match TRBD1 or TRBD2 (5 bases each). With 5 bases removed from V and 3 bases from J, the gap between germline ends came to 14 bases. CDR1 and CDR2 from the germline V gene are MDHEN and SYDVKM. This CDR3 is 14 amino acids long.

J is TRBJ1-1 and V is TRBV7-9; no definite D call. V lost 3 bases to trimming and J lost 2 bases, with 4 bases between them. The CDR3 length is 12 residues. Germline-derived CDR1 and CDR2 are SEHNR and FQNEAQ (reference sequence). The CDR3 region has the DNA TGTGCCAGCAGCTTTGACAACACTGAAGCTTTCTTT. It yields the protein CASSFDNTEAFF.

CDR3 coding DNA: TGTGCCAGCGAGACTAGCGGGACCTTCTCCTACAATGAGCAGTACTTC. Amino acid sequence: CASETSGTFSYNEQYF. The chain uses TRBV6-2 or TRBV6-3 and TRBJ2-7; 11 bases map to TRBD2. The V and J ends lost 8 bases and 7 bases, in that order; junction bases with no gene match: 16. The CDR3 consists of 16 residues. Per the germline V gene, CDR1 is MNHEY and CDR2 is SVGEGT.

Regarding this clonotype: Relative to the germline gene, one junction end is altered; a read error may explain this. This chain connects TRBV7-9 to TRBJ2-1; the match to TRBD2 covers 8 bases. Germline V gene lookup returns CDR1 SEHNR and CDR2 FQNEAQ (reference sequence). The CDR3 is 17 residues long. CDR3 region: CPSSPQGGGRPKNEQFF. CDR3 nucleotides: TGTCCCAGCAGCCCTCAAGGTGGCGGGAGGCCTAAAAATGAGCAGTTCTTC. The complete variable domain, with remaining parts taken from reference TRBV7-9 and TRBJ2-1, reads DTGVSQNPRHKITKRGQNVTFRCDPISEHNRLYWYRQTLGQGPEFLTYFQNEAQLEKSRLLSDRFSAERPKGSFSTLEIQRTEQGDSAMYLCPSSPQGGGRPKNEQFFGPGTRLTVL.

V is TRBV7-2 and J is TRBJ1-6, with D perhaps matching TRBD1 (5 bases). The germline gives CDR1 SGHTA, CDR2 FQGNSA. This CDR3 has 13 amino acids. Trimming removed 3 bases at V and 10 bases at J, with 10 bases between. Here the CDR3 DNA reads TGTGCCAGCAGCTTCGAGGGACGGTCACCCCTCCACTTT. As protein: CASSFEGRSPLHF.

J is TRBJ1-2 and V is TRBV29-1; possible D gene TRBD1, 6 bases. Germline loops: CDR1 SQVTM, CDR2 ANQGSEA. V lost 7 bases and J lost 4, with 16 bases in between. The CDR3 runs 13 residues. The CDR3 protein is CSGTSGGAYGYTF. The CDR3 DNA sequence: TGCAGCGGGACAAGCGGGGGGGCCTATGGCTACACCTTC.

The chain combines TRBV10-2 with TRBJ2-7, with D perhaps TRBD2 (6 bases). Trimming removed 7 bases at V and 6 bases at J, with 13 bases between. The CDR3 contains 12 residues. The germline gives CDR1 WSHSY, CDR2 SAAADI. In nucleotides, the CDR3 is TGCGCCAGCACGGGAGTCTGGGGCGAGCAGTACTTC. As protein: CASTGVWGEQYF.